These T cell receptor beta chains were read from a single sample in a study of post-analysis software for immune sequencing data. TCRdb ran MiXCR on the PCR reads and lists one entry per CDR3 protein. This repertoire shows 820,000 or so distinct CDR3 sequences, around 53% found once; its top ten account for approximately 4.2%. Sequenced sample: blood. The receptors shown here come from a girl aged 10 to 17 with multiple sclerosis. Both conserved end residues are part of each CDR3. Each record gives: J gene, D gene, clone size, V gene, CDR3 DNA, CDR3 protein. D genes are given only for firm matches. Rows give clone size only sometimes, using once, few, many, or a class for an expanded clone.

j_gene: TRBJ2-6; d_gene: NA; abundance: NA; v_gene: TRBV29-1; CDR3nt: TGCAGCGTACCCAGGAGCTCTGGGGCCAACGTCCTGACTTTC; CDR3aa: CSVPRSSGANVLTF
j_gene: TRBJ2-1; d_gene: NA; abundance: NA; v_gene: TRBV11-3; CDR3nt: TGTGCCAGCAGCTTAGGCCCTAGTGAGTTGGACAATGAGCAGTTCTTC; CDR3aa: CASSLGPSELDNEQFF
j_gene: TRBJ2-1; d_gene: NA; abundance: NA; v_gene: TRBV12-3/TRBV12-4; CDR3nt: TGTGCCAGCAGTAGCTACAGCAATGAGCAGTTCTTC; CDR3aa: CASSSYSNEQFF
j_gene: TRBJ1-1; d_gene: TRBD1; abundance: few; v_gene: TRBV4-1; CDR3nt: TGCGCCAGCAGCCCGGGACAGGAGAACACTGAAGCTTTCTTT; CDR3aa: CASSPGQENTEAFF
j_gene: TRBJ2-7; d_gene: TRBD2; abundance: few; v_gene: TRBV7-8; CDR3nt: TGTGCCAGCAGCTTAGGAATGGCTAGCGCGGGAGGAAGGTACGAGCAGTACTTC; CDR3aa: CASSLGMASAGGRYEQYF
j_gene: TRBJ1-1; d_gene: NA; abundance: NA; v_gene: TRBV29-1; CDR3nt: TGCAGCGTTGACGTCTCAGGGGAGAACACTGAAGCTTTCTTT; CDR3aa: CSVDVSGENTEAFF
j_gene: TRBJ2-3; d_gene: NA; abundance: NA; v_gene: TRBV29-1; CDR3nt: TGCAGCGTTGAAGCCCGGGACAGCACAGATACGCAGTATTTT; CDR3aa: CSVEARDSTDTQYF
j_gene: TRBJ1-1; d_gene: NA; abundance: NA; v_gene: TRBV25-1; CDR3nt: TGTGCCAGCAGTGATGGGGGTGAAGCTTTCTTT; CDR3aa: CASSDGGEAFF
j_gene: TRBJ1-1; d_gene: TRBD1; abundance: NA; v_gene: TRBV4-1; CDR3nt: TGCGCCAGCAGCCGGGAGGGGGCCACTGAAGCTTTCTTT; CDR3aa: CASSREGATEAFF
j_gene: TRBJ2-5; d_gene: NA; abundance: NA; v_gene: TRBV4-2; CDR3nt: TGTGCCAGCAGCCAAGATTTGAATGGGGCGCGAAAGACCCAGTACTTC; CDR3aa: CASSQDLNGARKTQYF
j_gene: TRBJ2-1; d_gene: NA; abundance: NA; v_gene: TRBV10-1; CDR3nt: TGCGCCAGCAGTGTTAGGACAGCTCCCCTGTTCTTC; CDR3aa: CASSVRTAPLFF
j_gene: TRBJ2-1; d_gene: NA; abundance: NA; v_gene: TRBV7-9; CDR3nt: TGTGCCAGCAGTTTACCCACGACCTCCTTACAGGGAGGATTGTACAATGAGCAGTTCTTC; CDR3aa: CASSLPTTSLQGGLYNEQFF
j_gene: TRBJ2-7; d_gene: TRBD2; abundance: few; v_gene: TRBV20-1; CDR3nt: TGCAGTGCTTTACTAGCGGGAGGTTCCTACGAGCAGTACTTC; CDR3aa: CSALLAGGSYEQYF
j_gene: TRBJ2-5; d_gene: NA; abundance: NA; v_gene: TRBV9; CDR3nt: TGTGCCAGCAGCGTAGGGGCCTGGGAGACCCAGTACTTC; CDR3aa: CASSVGAWETQYF
j_gene: TRBJ2-7; d_gene: NA; abundance: once; v_gene: TRBV29-1; CDR3nt: TGCAGCGTTGTGGGAGCTCCCTTCTCCTACGAGCAGTACTTC; CDR3aa: CSVVGAPFSYEQYF
j_gene: TRBJ2-1; d_gene: NA; abundance: NA; v_gene: TRBV24-1; CDR3nt: TGTGCCACCGGATCAGGGGCCCTGGGCTCCTACAATGAGCAGTTCTTC; CDR3aa: CATGSGALGSYNEQFF
j_gene: TRBJ2-7; d_gene: NA; abundance: few; v_gene: TRBV18; CDR3nt: TGTGCCAGCTCACCTGATAGGCGGAGGGAGCAGTACTTC; CDR3aa: CASSPDRRREQYF
j_gene: TRBJ2-5; d_gene: TRBD2; abundance: NA; v_gene: TRBV4-1; CDR3nt: TGCGCCAGCAGCCAGGAGAACCTAGCGGGAGGCCAAGAGACCCAGTACTTC; CDR3aa: CASSQENLAGGQETQYF
j_gene: TRBJ2-7; d_gene: NA; abundance: NA; v_gene: TRBV3-1; CDR3nt: TGTGCCAGCAGCCAAGATTGGGGTGAGCAGTACTTC; CDR3aa: CASSQDWGEQYF
j_gene: TRBJ2-7; d_gene: NA; abundance: NA; v_gene: TRBV7-9; CDR3nt: TGTGCCAGCAGCCACAGCGCAGGGGCCTACGAGCAGTACTTC; CDR3aa: CASSHSAGAYEQYF
j_gene: TRBJ2-3; d_gene: NA; abundance: NA; v_gene: TRBV20-1; CDR3nt: TGCAGTGCTGCCCCTGAAGGGGAGAGCACAGATACGCAGTATTTT; CDR3aa: CSAAPEGESTDTQYF
j_gene: TRBJ2-3; d_gene: TRBD2; abundance: NA; v_gene: TRBV29-1; CDR3nt: TGCAGCGTTGAAGGTCGACTAGCGGGCCACACAGATACGCAGTATTTT; CDR3aa: CSVEGRLAGHTDTQYF
j_gene: TRBJ2-1; d_gene: NA; abundance: NA; v_gene: TRBV7-9; CDR3nt: TGTGCCAGCAGCACCCAAATACAGGGGGGGAATAGTGAGCAGTTCTTC; CDR3aa: CASSTQIQGGNSEQFF
j_gene: TRBJ2-1; d_gene: NA; abundance: few; v_gene: TRBV21-1; CDR3nt: TGTGCCAGCAGCAAAAGGACCATGAGCCCCCACAATGAGCAGTTCTTC; CDR3aa: CASSKRTMSPHNEQFF
j_gene: TRBJ1-1; d_gene: NA; abundance: NA; v_gene: TRBV29-1; CDR3nt: TGCAGCTCCGAGGGGGGACTGAACACTGAAGCTTTCTTT; CDR3aa: CSSEGGLNTEAFF
j_gene: TRBJ2-7; d_gene: NA; abundance: NA; v_gene: TRBV10-3; CDR3nt: TGTGCCATCGAGGCTCTCGACGGGGAGCAGTACTTC; CDR3aa: CAIEALDGEQYF
j_gene: TRBJ2-1; d_gene: TRBD2; abundance: NA; v_gene: TRBV7-2; CDR3nt: TGTGCCAGCAGCTTAGTGGGACTAGCGGGGGTGTCCTACAATGAGCAGTTCTTC; CDR3aa: CASSLVGLAGVSYNEQFF
j_gene: TRBJ2-7; d_gene: TRBD2; abundance: NA; v_gene: TRBV5-1; CDR3nt: TGCGCCAGCAGGGGAGGGGCCGAAGTCTCCTACGAGCAGTACTTC; CDR3aa: CASRGGAEVSYEQYF
j_gene: TRBJ2-3; d_gene: TRBD2; abundance: NA; v_gene: TRBV7-2; CDR3nt: TGTGCCAGCAGCTTATTAGGTTGGCTAGCGGGGGGGCGTCCAGATACGCAGTATTTT; CDR3aa: CASSLLGWLAGGRPDTQYF
j_gene: TRBJ2-3; d_gene: TRBD2; abundance: NA; v_gene: TRBV14; CDR3nt: TGTGCCAGCAGCCTACGTAACGGGCGCGGGAGGGCCACAGATACGCAGTATTTT; CDR3aa: CASSLRNGRGRATDTQYF
j_gene: TRBJ2-7; d_gene: TRBD1; abundance: NA; v_gene: TRBV5-1; CDR3nt: TGCGCCAGCAGCAGCGGGACAGGGCTGTACTACGAGCAGTACTTC; CDR3aa: CASSSGTGLYYEQYF
j_gene: TRBJ2-7; d_gene: NA; abundance: NA; v_gene: TRBV29-1; CDR3nt: TGCAGCGTCGAGGGGCCAGTTCCCTACGAGCAGTACTTC; CDR3aa: CSVEGPVPYEQYF
j_gene: TRBJ1-6; d_gene: NA; abundance: few; v_gene: TRBV10-2; CDR3nt: TGCGCCAGCAGTGACGGGGGTGGAAATTCACCCCTCCACTTT; CDR3aa: CASSDGGGNSPLHF
j_gene: TRBJ2-4; d_gene: TRBD1; abundance: once; v_gene: TRBV9; CDR3nt: TGTGCCAGCAGCGTAGGACAGGGATGGAACACTCAGTACTTC; CDR3aa: CASSVGQGWNTQYF
j_gene: TRBJ2-7; d_gene: NA; abundance: few; v_gene: TRBV11-2; CDR3nt: TGTGCCAGCAGCTTAGATCCGGTGACAAGGAGTACCTACGAGCAGTACTTC; CDR3aa: CASSLDPVTRSTYEQYF
j_gene: TRBJ2-1; d_gene: TRBD1; abundance: NA; v_gene: TRBV5-1; CDR3nt: TGCGCCAGCAGCTCGGAGACAGGGGGCAACATCAATGAGCAGTTCTTC; CDR3aa: CASSSETGGNINEQFF
j_gene: TRBJ2-5; d_gene: TRBD2; abundance: once; v_gene: TRBV7-8; CDR3nt: TGTGCCAGCGCAACTAGCGGGGACCAAGAGACCCAGTACTTC; CDR3aa: CASATSGDQETQYF
j_gene: TRBJ2-5; d_gene: NA; abundance: NA; v_gene: TRBV19; CDR3nt: TGTGCCAGTAGCATATATATGGGGAGCAAAGAGACCCAGTACTTC; CDR3aa: CASSIYMGSKETQYF
j_gene: TRBJ2-1; d_gene: TRBD2; abundance: NA; v_gene: TRBV12-5; CDR3nt: TGTGCTAGTGGTTTGCCCTCAGGCGGGGGGATTCATGAGCAGTTCTTC; CDR3aa: CASGLPSGGGIHEQFF
j_gene: TRBJ2-5; d_gene: NA; abundance: NA; v_gene: TRBV9; CDR3nt: TGTGCCAGCAGCGTAGGTTTGATTAACCAAGAGACCCAGTACTTC; CDR3aa: CASSVGLINQETQYF
j_gene: TRBJ2-1; d_gene: TRBD2; abundance: NA; v_gene: TRBV20-1; CDR3nt: TGCAGTGCTAGTCGGACTAGCGGGACCTACAATGAGCAGTTCTTC; CDR3aa: CSASRTSGTYNEQFF
j_gene: TRBJ2-4; d_gene: NA; abundance: NA; v_gene: TRBV27; CDR3nt: TGTGCCAGCAGTTTCGAAGCCCGCCTAGCCAAAAACATTCAGTACTTC; CDR3aa: CASSFEARLAKNIQYF
j_gene: TRBJ1-6; d_gene: NA; abundance: NA; v_gene: TRBV27; CDR3nt: TGTGCCAGCAGTTTAGGGGCGGGGAGCTCCTATAATTCACCCCTCCACTTT; CDR3aa: CASSLGAGSSYNSPLHF
j_gene: TRBJ1-1; d_gene: NA; abundance: NA; v_gene: TRBV6-1; CDR3nt: TGTGCCATCCAAGATTCCGGGACAAGAACTGAAGCTTTCTTT; CDR3aa: CAIQDSGTRTEAFF
j_gene: TRBJ1-2; d_gene: NA; abundance: NA; v_gene: TRBV29-1; CDR3nt: TGCAGCGTTGATTGGGCCTCTCAGCAGCCCTATGGCTACACCTTC; CDR3aa: CSVDWASQQPYGYTF
j_gene: TRBJ2-5; d_gene: NA; abundance: NA; v_gene: TRBV7-3; CDR3nt: TGTGCCAGCAGCCCGGGACGACCTTGGGAGCAGTACTTC; CDR3aa: CASSPGRPWEQYF
j_gene: TRBJ1-2; d_gene: TRBD1; abundance: NA; v_gene: TRBV6-6; CDR3nt: TGTGCCAGCAGTTACTTGGGACAGGGGTATGGCTACACCTTC; CDR3aa: CASSYLGQGYGYTF
j_gene: TRBJ2-3; d_gene: TRBD2; abundance: NA; v_gene: TRBV20-1; CDR3nt: TGCAGTGCTAGTCCTACGGGAGGTGCAGATACGCAGTATTTT; CDR3aa: CSASPTGGADTQYF
j_gene: TRBJ2-7; d_gene: NA; abundance: many; v_gene: TRBV29-1; CDR3nt: TGCAGCGTTGAGGTCCCGGGCAGGGACGAGCAGTACTTC; CDR3aa: CSVEVPGRDEQYF
j_gene: TRBJ2-1; d_gene: NA; abundance: few; v_gene: TRBV7-6; CDR3nt: TGTGCCACCACTAGGTGGAACAATGAGCAGTTCTTC; CDR3aa: CATTRWNNEQFF
j_gene: TRBJ2-6; d_gene: NA; abundance: NA; v_gene: TRBV12-3/TRBV12-4; CDR3nt: TGTGCCAGCAGTCCCATGACAGGCTCTGGGGCCAACGTCCTGACTTTC; CDR3aa: CASSPMTGSGANVLTF
j_gene: TRBJ2-1; d_gene: NA; abundance: NA; v_gene: TRBV7-3; CDR3nt: TGTGCCAGCAGCTTGGGGTCGCGGGATGAGCAGTTCTTC; CDR3aa: CASSLGSRDEQFF
j_gene: TRBJ2-7; d_gene: NA; abundance: NA; v_gene: TRBV19; CDR3nt: TGTGCCAGTAGTATAGCCTCGGGTGTCTACGAGCAGTACTTC; CDR3aa: CASSIASGVYEQYF